One and the same sample provided the 16 T cell receptor beta chains below, sequenced in a study of cytomegalovirus exposure and HLA in healthy donors. PCR involved 60 Vbeta and 13 Jbeta primers. Assay: immunoSEQ multiplex PCR; the TCRdb copy retains only in-frame clones and omits some. The sample holds roughly 290,000 clones, 80% seen once. The sequenced sample consisted of PBMCs. Every receptor here comes from a girl aged 2 to 10 in good health and CMV-seronegative.

The chain links TRBV9 to TRBJ2-2; 12 bases line up with TRBD2. The CDR3 is 16 residues long. Germline CDR1 and CDR2: SGDLS and YYNGEE. Losses at the gene ends were 2 bases for V and 3 bases for J; bases not matched to a gene: 2. The CDR3 sequence: CASSVPSGGDTGELFF. The CDR3 region has the DNA TGTGCCAGCAGCGTCCCTAGCGGGGGGGACACCGGGGAGCTGTTTTTT. Using reference TRBV9 and TRBJ2-2 for the parts outside the CDR3, the full variable domain is DSGVTQTPKHLITATGQRVTLRCSPRSGDLSVYWYQQSLDQGLQFLIQYYNGEERAKGNILERFSAQQFPDLHSELNLSSLELGDSALYFCASSVPSGGDTGELFFGEGSRLTVL.

The V gene is TRBV4-1, the J gene TRBJ2-7; 10 bases are a match to TRBD2. From germline, CDR1 is MGHRA and CDR2 YSYEKL. V shed 4 bases and J 1 base; nucleotides not matched to a gene: 4. This CDR3 has 15 amino acids. The DNA of the CDR3 is TGCGCCAGCAGCCCCGGAGCGGGAGGGTCCTACGAGCAGTACTTC. Its protein product is CASSPGAGGSYEQYF.

V and J are TRBV5-6 and TRBJ2-7, with a weak D call TRBD2 (5 bases). Germline values: CDR1 SGHDT, CDR2 YYEEEE. V was clipped by 0 bases and J by 2 bases, with 12 bases between them. This CDR3 contains 15 residues. This CDR3 is CASSLGAAEPYEQYF. CDR3 sequence (DNA): TGTGCCAGCAGCTTGGGCGCAGCGGAACCCTACGAGCAGTACTTC.

The V gene is TRBV14, the J gene TRBJ2-1; TRBD2 aligns across 10 bases. The CDR3 has 16 amino acids. V trimming: 1 base; J trimming: 3 bases; junction bases outside the gene matches: 3. Germline V lookup: CDR1 SGHDN, CDR2 FVKESK. The CDR3: CASSQGTSGDYNEQFF. The CDR3, as DNA: TGTGCCAGCAGCCAAGGAACTAGCGGGGACTACAATGAGCAGTTCTTC.

The chain recombines TRBV6-6 with TRBJ2-5, with TRBD2 matching 8 bases. Germline CDR1 reads MNHNY; CDR2 reads SVGAGI (reference sequence). The CDR3 covers 13 residues. Trimming at V came to 6 bases and at J to 2 bases, leaving 2 bases not matched to a gene. As DNA, the CDR3 is TGTGCCAGCAGGCGGGGGGAGCAAGAGACCCAGTACTTC. Translated, it gives CASRRGEQETQYF.

The J gene is TRBJ2-6, the V gene TRBV7-9; D remains ambiguous. Trimming removed 4 bases at V and 0 bases at J, with 7 bases between. Per the germline V gene, CDR1 is SEHNR and CDR2 is FQNEAQ (reference sequence). The CDR3 covers 15 residues. The CDR3: CASSSRYSGANVLTF. For the CDR3, the DNA is TGTGCCAGCAGCTCGCGGTACTCTGGGGCCAACGTCCTGACTTTC.

The rearrangement uses TRBV30 and TRBJ2-5; tentative D call: TRBD2 (7 bases). Germline-derived CDR1 and CDR2 are GTSNPN and SVGIG (reference sequence). The CDR3 is made up of 13 amino acids. V lost 5 bases to trimming and J lost 5 bases, with 15 bases between them. CDR3 protein: CAWWGGLRETQYF. The CDR3 bases are TGTGCCTGGTGGGGGGGCCTAAGGGAGACCCAGTACTTC.

This chain uses TRBV2 with TRBJ1-2; 9 nucleotides match TRBD1. Germline CDR1 SNHLY, CDR2 FYNNEI. Trimming removed 10 bases from V and 8 bases from J; junction bases left unmatched: 11. The CDR3 consists of 13 residues. CDR3 sequence: CANAGGTGGGYTF. CDR3 DNA sequence: TGTGCCAACGCCGGAGGCACAGGGGGCGGCTACACCTTC.

V and J are TRBV2 and TRBJ2-1, with 8 bases lining up with TRBD1. The J segment lost 3 bases and the V segment lost 8 bases, leaving 6 bases of the junction unmatched. The germline gives CDR1 SNHLY, CDR2 FYNNEI. There are 14 residues in the CDR3. CDR3 coding DNA: TGTGCCAGCGGTTTAGGACAGGGCTACAATGAGCAGTTCTTC. This sequence encodes CASGLGQGYNEQFF.

A few counts support this clone. J is TRBJ2-2 and V is TRBV6-5; a weak D match, TRBD1 (6 bases). Germline CDR1 MNHEY, CDR2 SVGAGI. V was trimmed by 6 bases and J by 6 bases, leaving 8 bases between them. The CDR3 totals 12 residues. The CDR3 region is CASSEGAGELFF. The CDR3 DNA reads TGTGCCAGCAGCGAGGGGGCCGGGGAGCTGTTTTTT.

The rearrangement uses TRBV19 and TRBJ2-2; a weak D match, TRBD1 (5 bases). The length of the CDR3 is 13 residues. The germline V gene encodes CDR1 LNHDA and CDR2 SQIVND (reference sequence). Trimming took 6 bases from V and 3 from J, leaving 8 bases between them. DNA of the CDR3: TGTGCCAGTAGGGGGCATGACACCGGGGAGCTGTTTTTT. This gives the protein CASRGHDTGELFF.

V is TRBV18 and J is TRBJ2-1, with unresolved D. V lost 0 bases and J lost 6, with 9 bases in between. CDR3 size: 14 residues. The V gene's germline CDR1 is KGHSH and CDR2 LQKENI. The CDR3 loop reads CASSPPYTINEQFF. For the CDR3, the DNA is TGTGCCAGCTCACCACCTTACACTATCAATGAGCAGTTCTTC.

The chain links TRBV2 to TRBJ1-2; a weak D match, TRBD1 (6 bases). The V gene's germline CDR1 is SNHLY and CDR2 FYNNEI. This CDR3 spans 15 amino acids. V lost 0 bases to trimming and J lost 6 bases, with 14 bases between them. The CDR3 bases are TGTGCCAGCAGTGAAGCCCAGGGGATGGTCCATGGCTACACCTTC. Translating gives CASSEAQGMVHGYTF.

The CDR3 DNA sequence: TGTGCCAGCAGCAGACTAGCTCCGGGGGAGCAGTACTTC. This sequence encodes CASSRLAPGEQYF. The gene calls are TRBV28 and TRBJ2-7; the match to TRBD2 covers 7 bases. The CDR3 consists of 13 residues. The germline V gene encodes CDR1 MDHEN and CDR2 SYDVKM. Germline trimming cut 6 bases from V and 7 bases from J; bases unmatched to any gene: 9.

The V call is TRBV29-1, the J call TRBJ1-4, with D perhaps TRBD1 (6 bases). The CDR3 is 13 amino acids. Trimming pared 5 bases from V and 1 base from J, leaving 8 bases between. In germline, CDR1 is SQVTM, CDR2 ANQGSEA. CDR3 loop: CSVWGQTNEKLFF. CDR3 coding DNA: TGCAGCGTTTGGGGGCAAACTAATGAAAAACTGTTTTTT.

V is TRBV6-1 and J is TRBJ2-7, with TRBD1 identical over 7 bases. Per germline, CDR1 MNHNS and CDR2 SASEGT. The CDR3 is 15 amino acids. J was trimmed by 1 base and V by 11 bases; bases with no gene match: 14. Written as DNA, the CDR3 is TGTGCCTCCAATTCAGGGACAGAGATTTCCTACGAGCAGTACTTC. This codes for CASNSGTEISYEQYF.